This T cell receptor beta chain was sequenced for a study of OX40 agonist ivuxolimab in advanced cancers. This table comes from immunoSEQ multiplex PCR, and its TCRdb copy is limited to in-frame clones, with some not included. The sample contains about 71,000 clones, roughly nine tenths of which appear only once. The source of this sequence is an adult with an advanced solid tumor such as melanoma, head and neck, liver or kidney cancer. The specimen comprised CD4+ or CD8+ T cells sorted from blood, sampled in a trial of the OX40 agonist ivuxolimab.

CDR3 sequence: CASSHWDTLSYEQYF. The CDR3 DNA is TGTGCCAGCAGTCATTGGGACACCCTCTCCTACGAGCAGTACTTC. The J gene is TRBJ2-7, the V gene TRBV28; TRBD1 might be the D (6 bases). There are 15 residues in the CDR3. Trimming left V 5 bases short and J 0 bases short, with 14 bases between. Germline V gene data show CDR1 as MDHEN and CDR2 as SYDVKM.